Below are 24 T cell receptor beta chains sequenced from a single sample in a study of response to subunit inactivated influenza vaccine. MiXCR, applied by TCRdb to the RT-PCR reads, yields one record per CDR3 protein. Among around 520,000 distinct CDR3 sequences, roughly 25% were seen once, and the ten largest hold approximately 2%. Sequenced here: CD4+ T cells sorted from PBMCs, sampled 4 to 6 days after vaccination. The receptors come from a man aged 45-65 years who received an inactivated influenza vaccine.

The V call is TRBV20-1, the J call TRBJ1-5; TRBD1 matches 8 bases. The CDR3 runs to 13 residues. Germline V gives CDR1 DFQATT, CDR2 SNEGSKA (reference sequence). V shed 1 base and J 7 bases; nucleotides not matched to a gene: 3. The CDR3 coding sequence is TGCAGTGCTAGAGTGACAGGGGAACAGCCCCAGCATTTT. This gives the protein CSARVTGEQPQHF.

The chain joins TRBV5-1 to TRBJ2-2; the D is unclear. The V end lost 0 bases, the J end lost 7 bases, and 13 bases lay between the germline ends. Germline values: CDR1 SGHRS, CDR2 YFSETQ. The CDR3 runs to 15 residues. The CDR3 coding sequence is TGCGCCAGCAGCTTGGGTCGGCAGTCGAGCGGGGAGCTGTTTTTT. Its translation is CASSLGRQSSGELFF.

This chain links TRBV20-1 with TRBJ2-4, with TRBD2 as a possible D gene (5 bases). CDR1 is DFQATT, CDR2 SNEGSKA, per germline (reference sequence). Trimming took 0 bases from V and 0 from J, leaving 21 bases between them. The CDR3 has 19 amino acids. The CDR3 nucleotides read TGCAGTGCTAGAGATTGGCGCCGGGAAATAAGATTAGCCAAAAACATTCAGTACTTC. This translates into CSARDWRREIRLAKNIQYF.

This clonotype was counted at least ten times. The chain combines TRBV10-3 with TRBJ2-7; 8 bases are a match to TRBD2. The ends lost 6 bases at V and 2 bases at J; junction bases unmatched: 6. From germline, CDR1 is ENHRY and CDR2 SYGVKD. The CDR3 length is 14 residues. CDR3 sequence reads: CAISSSGSTYEQYF. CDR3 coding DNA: TGTGCCATCAGCTCAAGCGGGAGTACCTACGAGCAGTACTTC.

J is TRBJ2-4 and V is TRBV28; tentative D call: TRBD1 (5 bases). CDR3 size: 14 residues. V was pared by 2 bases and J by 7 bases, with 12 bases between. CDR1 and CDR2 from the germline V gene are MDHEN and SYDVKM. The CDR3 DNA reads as TGTGCCAGCAGTTTAGCAACAGGTGTGAACATTCAGTACTTC. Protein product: CASSLATGVNIQYF.

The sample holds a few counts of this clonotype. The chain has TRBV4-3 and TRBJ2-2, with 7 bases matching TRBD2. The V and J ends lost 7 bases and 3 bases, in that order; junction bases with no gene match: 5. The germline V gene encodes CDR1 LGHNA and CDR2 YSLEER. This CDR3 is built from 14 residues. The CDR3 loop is CASNQGLHTGELFF. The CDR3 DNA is TGCGCCAGCAACCAGGGACTACACACCGGGGAGCTGTTTTTT.

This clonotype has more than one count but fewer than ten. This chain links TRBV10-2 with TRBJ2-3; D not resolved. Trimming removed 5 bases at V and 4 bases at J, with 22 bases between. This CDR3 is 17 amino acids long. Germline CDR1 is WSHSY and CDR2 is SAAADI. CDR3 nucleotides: TGCGCCAGCAGTCGGAGTGTCTACAGAGGAGAGGCAGATACGCAGTATTTT. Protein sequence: CASSRSVYRGEADTQYF.

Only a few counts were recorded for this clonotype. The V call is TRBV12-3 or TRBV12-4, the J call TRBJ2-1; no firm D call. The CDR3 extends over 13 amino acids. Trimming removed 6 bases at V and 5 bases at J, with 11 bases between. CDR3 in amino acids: CASSRTENNEQFF. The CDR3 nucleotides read TGTGCCAGCAGCCGTACAGAGAACAATGAGCAGTTCTTC.

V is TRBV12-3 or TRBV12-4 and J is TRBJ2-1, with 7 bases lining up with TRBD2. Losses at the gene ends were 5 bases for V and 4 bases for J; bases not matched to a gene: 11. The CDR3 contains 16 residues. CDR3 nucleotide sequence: TGTGCCAGCAGTCCAAGTAGCGGGCCAGGTTACAATGAGCAGTTCTTC. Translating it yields CASSPSSGPGYNEQFF.

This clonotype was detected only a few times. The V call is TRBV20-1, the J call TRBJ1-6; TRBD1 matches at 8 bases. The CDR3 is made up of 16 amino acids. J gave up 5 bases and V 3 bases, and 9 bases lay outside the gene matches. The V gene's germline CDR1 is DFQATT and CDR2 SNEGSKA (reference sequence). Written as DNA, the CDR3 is TGCAGTGCTAGCAGGGGACAGGCCCGGAATAATTCACCCCTCCACTTT. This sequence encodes CSASRGQARNNSPLHF.

The DNA for the CDR3 is TGCAGTGCGCCGCCTGGGACAGGGGGTGGTGAGCAGTACTTC. The encoded protein is CSAPPGTGGGEQYF. The gene calls are TRBV20-1 and TRBJ2-7, with 11 bases aligning to TRBD1. The V segment lost 6 bases and the J segment 7 bases; nucleotides outside the gene matches: 11. The germline V gene encodes CDR1 DFQATT and CDR2 SNEGSKA (reference sequence). The CDR3 has 14 amino acids.

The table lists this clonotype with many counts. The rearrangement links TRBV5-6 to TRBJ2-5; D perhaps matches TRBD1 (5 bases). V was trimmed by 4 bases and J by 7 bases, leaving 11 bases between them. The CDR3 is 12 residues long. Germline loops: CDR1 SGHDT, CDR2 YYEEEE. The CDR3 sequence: CASSPDQGTQYF. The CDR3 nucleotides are TGTGCCAGCAGCCCCGACCAGGGGACCCAGTACTTC.

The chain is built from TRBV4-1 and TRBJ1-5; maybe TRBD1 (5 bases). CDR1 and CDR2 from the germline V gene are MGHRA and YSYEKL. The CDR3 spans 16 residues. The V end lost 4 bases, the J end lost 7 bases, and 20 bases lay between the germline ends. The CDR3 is CASSLRVQGGPQPQHF. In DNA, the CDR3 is TGCGCCAGCAGCCTGCGAGTCCAGGGCGGTCCACAGCCCCAGCATTTT.

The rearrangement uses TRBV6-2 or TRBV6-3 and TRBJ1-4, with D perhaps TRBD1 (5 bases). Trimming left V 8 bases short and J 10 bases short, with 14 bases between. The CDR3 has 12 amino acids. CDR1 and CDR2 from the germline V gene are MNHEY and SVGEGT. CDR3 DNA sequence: TGTGCCAGCCGGAACCGGGGCGGAAAACTGTTTTTT. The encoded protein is CASRNRGGKLFF.

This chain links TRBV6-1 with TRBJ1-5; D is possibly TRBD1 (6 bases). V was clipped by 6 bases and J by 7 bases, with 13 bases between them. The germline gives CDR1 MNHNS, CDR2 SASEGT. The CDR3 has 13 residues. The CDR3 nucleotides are TGTGCCAGCAGAAAGGGCAGGGGACAGCCCCAGCATTTT. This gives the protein CASRKGRGQPQHF.

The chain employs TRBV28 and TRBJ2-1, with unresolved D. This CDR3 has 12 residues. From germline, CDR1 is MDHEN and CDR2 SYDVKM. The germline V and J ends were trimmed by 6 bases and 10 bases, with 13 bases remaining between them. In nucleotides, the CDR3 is TGTGCCAGCAGAAGCACGGCGTACGAGCAGTTCTTC. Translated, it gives CASRSTAYEQFF.

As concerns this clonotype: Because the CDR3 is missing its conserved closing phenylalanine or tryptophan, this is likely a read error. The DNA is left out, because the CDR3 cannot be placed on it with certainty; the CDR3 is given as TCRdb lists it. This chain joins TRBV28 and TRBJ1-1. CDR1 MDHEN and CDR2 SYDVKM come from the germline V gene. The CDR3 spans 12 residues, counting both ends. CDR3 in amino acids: CASSLARTDVFL.

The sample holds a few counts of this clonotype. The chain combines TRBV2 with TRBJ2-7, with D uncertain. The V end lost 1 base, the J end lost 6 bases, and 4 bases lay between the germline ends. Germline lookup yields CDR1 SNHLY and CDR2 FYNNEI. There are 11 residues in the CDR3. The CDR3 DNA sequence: TGTGCCAGCAGTGAAGTAGGCGAGCAGTACTTC. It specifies CASSEVGEQYF.

Written as DNA, the CDR3 is TGCGCCAGCAGCCCTTCAGGGGTATCCAATTCACCCCTCCACTTT. It codes for CASSPSGVSNSPLHF. The chain couples TRBV5-1 to TRBJ1-6; tentative D call: TRBD1 (6 bases). Trimming cost V 4 bases and J 7 bases, with 15 bases left between them. This CDR3 has 15 residues. CDR1 and CDR2 (germline): SGHRS, YFSETQ.

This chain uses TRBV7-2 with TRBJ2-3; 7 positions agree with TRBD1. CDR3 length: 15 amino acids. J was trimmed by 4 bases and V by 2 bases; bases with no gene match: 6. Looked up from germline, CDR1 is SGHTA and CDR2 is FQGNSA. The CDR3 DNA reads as TGTGCCAGCAGCTTATCGACCGGGACAGCAGATACGCAGTATTTT. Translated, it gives CASSLSTGTADTQYF.

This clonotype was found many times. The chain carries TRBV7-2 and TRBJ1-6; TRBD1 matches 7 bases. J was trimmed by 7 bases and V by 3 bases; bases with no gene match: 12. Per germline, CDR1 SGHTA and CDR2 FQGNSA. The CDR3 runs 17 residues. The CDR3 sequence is CASSFLVGTALNSPLHF. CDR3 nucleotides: TGTGCCAGCAGCTTCTTAGTAGGGACAGCGCTAAATTCACCCCTCCACTTT.

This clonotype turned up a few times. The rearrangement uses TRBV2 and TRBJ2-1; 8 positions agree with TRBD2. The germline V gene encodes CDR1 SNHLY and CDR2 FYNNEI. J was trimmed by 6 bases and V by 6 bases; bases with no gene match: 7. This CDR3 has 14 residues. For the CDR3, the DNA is TGTGCCAGCAGGTTACTAGCGGACGCCAATGAGCAGTTCTTC. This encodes CASRLLADANEQFF.

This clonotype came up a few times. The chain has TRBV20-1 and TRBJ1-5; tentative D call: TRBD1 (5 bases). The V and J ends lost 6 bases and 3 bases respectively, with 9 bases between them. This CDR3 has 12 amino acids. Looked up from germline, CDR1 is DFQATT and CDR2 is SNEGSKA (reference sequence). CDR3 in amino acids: CSADSFNQPQHF. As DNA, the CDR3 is TGCAGTGCAGACAGTTTCAATCAGCCCCAGCATTTT.

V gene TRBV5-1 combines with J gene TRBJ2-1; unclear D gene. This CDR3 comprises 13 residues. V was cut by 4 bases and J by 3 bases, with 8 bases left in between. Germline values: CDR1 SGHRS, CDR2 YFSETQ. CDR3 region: CASSPDHYNEQFF. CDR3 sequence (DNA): TGCGCCAGCAGCCCGGACCACTACAATGAGCAGTTCTTC. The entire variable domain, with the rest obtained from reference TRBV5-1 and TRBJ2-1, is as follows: KAGVTQTPRYLIKTRGQQVTLSCSPISGHRSVSWYQQTPGQGLQFLFEYFSETQRNKGNFPGRFSGRQFSNSRSEMNVSTLELGDSALYLCASSPDHYNEQFFGPGTRLTVL.